The 9 T cell receptor beta chains in this list originate from one sample, sequenced in a study of Ad26.COV2.S vaccination and SARS-CoV-2 variants. Repertoires were generated with immunoSEQ multiplex PCR, while TCRdb's copy carries only in-frame clones and drops some. The sample carries about 350,000 clones, around 88% recorded once. Treatment given: some 19 received Ad26.COV2.S at low or high dose, single or two shots; about 5 received placebo; per-sample allocation not given. Sampling occurred on day 63 after the first vaccine or placebo injection. This sample comprised peripheral blood, obtained in a trial of Ad26.COV2.S vaccine versus placebo. These receptors all stem from a person between 18 and 60 years old who received the Ad26.COV2.S COVID-19 vaccine or a placebo.

This chain uses TRBV6-2 or TRBV6-3 with TRBJ2-7, with 8 nucleotides matching TRBD1. J lost 5 bases, V lost 4 bases, and 4 bases had no gene match. Looked up from germline, CDR1 is MNHEY and CDR2 is SVGEGT. The CDR3 is 13 residues long. The DNA for the CDR3 is TGTGCCAGCAGTTCCGGGGACAGGCACGAGCAGTACTTC. Translating gives CASSSGDRHEQYF.

This clone showed up just once. The V call is TRBV30, the J call TRBJ1-2; TRBD1 aligns across 8 bases. The CDR3 loop spans 13 amino acids. J was trimmed by 4 bases and V by 5 bases; bases with no gene match: 6. Germline CDR1 GTSNPN, CDR2 SVGIG (reference sequence). The CDR3 here is CAWLGQDSYGYTF. CDR3 coding DNA: TGTGCCTGGTTGGGACAGGACAGCTATGGCTACACCTTC. The variable domain in full, with the rest retrieved from reference TRBV30 and TRBJ1-2, is SQTIHQWPATLVQPVGSPLSLECTVEGTSNPNLYWYRQAAGRGLQLLFYSVGIGQISSEVPQNLSASRPQDRQFILSSKKLLLSDSGFYLCAWLGQDSYGYTFGSGTRLTVV.

The gene calls are TRBV3-1 (or the pseudogene TRBV3-2) and TRBJ1-6, with 7 bases matching TRBD1. The trim removed 1 base at V and 9 bases at J, leaving 3 bases unmatched. Germline CDR1 reads LGHDT; CDR2 reads YNNKEL (reference sequence). The CDR3 sequence is 14 residues long. CDR3 nucleotides: TGTGCCAGCAGCCAAGGGGACAGAGGTTCACCCCTCCACTTT. Protein product: CASSQGDRGSPLHF.

V and J are TRBV7-9 and TRBJ1-4; 7 nucleotides match TRBD1. Germline V lookup: CDR1 SEHNR, CDR2 FQNEAQ (reference sequence). The J segment lost 14 bases and the V segment lost 5 bases, leaving 5 bases of the junction unmatched. CDR3 length: 11 residues. The CDR3 coding sequence is TGTGCCAGCAGCCCAGGGGGTGGGCTGTTTTTT. It encodes CASSPGGGLFF.

The CDR3, as DNA: TGTGCCAGCTCACCAGGGGGAGCGTATGACGAGCAGTACTTC. Translation: CASSPGGAYDEQYF. This chain links TRBV18 with TRBJ2-7; D possibly uses TRBD1 or TRBD2 (5 bases each). V was pared by 2 bases and J by 5 bases, with 13 bases between. The CDR3 runs to 14 residues. Looked up from germline, CDR1 is KGHSH and CDR2 is LQKENI. Full variable domain (remainder filled in from reference TRBV18 and TRBJ2-7): NAGVMQNPRHLVRRRGQEARLRCSPMKGHSHVYWYRQLPEEGLKFMVYLQKENIIDESGMPKERFSAEFPKEGPSILRIQQVVRGDSAAYFCASSPGGAYDEQYFGPGTRLTVT.

The rearrangement links TRBV7-2 to TRBJ2-7; perhaps D is TRBD1 or TRBD2 (5 bases each). The CDR3 loop spans 14 amino acids. CDR1 and CDR2 from the germline V gene are SGHTA and FQGNSA. Trimming took 5 bases from V and 3 from J, leaving 14 bases between them. The CDR3 DNA reads as TGTGCCAGCAGCACCCACGGGGCTCGCTACGAGCAGTACTTC. It is translated as CASSTHGARYEQYF.

This clone was recorded a few times. The chain uses TRBV7-2 and TRBJ2-3, with no clear D. Looked up from germline, CDR1 is SGHTA and CDR2 is FQGNSA. The length of the CDR3 is 11 residues. Trimming took 3 bases from V and 2 from J, leaving 0 bases between them. The DNA of the CDR3 is TGTGCCAGCAGCTTCACAGATACGCAGTATTTT. Translating it yields CASSFTDTQYF.

This clone has a count of ten or more. The chain joins TRBV6-2 or TRBV6-3 to TRBJ2-7, with D perhaps TRBD1 (6 bases). This CDR3 region has 13 residues. V was cut by 5 bases and J by 5 bases, with 13 bases left in between. Germline V gives CDR1 MNHEY, CDR2 SVGEGT. The CDR3: CASSATNRDEQYF. The CDR3 region has the DNA TGTGCCAGCAGTGCAACCAACAGGGACGAGCAGTACTTC.

The genes are TRBV4-1 and TRBJ2-1; no clear D. Germline lookup yields CDR1 MGHRA and CDR2 YSYEKL. This CDR3 contains 12 residues. Deletions cut 2 bases from V and 9 bases from J, with 8 bases between. The CDR3 here is CASSQLSSEQFF. DNA for the CDR3: TGCGCCAGCAGCCAATTATCTAGTGAGCAGTTCTTC.